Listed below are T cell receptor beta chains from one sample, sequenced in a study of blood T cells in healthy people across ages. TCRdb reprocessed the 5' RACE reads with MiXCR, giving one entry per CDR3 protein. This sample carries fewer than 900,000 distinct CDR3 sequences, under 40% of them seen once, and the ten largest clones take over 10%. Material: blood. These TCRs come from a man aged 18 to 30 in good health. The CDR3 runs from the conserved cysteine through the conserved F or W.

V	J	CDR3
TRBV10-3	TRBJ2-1	CAISERPGSTYNEQFF
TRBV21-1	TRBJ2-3	CASEAEGPTDTQYF
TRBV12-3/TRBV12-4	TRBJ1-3	CASSFGQAPGNTIYF
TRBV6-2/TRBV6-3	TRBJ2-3	CASSSPLGDTQYF
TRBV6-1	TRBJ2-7	CASVRDLLNEQYF
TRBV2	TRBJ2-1	CASSARGSEQFF
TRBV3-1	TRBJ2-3	CASSQASADTQYF
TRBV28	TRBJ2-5	CASSFSGPETQYF
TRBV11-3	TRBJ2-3	CASSLDSGAHTDTQYF
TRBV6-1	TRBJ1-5	CASLPGPDRHYYSNQPQHF
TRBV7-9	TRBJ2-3	CASNPQTADTQYF
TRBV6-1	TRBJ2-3	CAGGDNPLRGTDTQYF
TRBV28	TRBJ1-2	CASSLSSGVGYTF
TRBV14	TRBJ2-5	CASSHLPGWNEQYF
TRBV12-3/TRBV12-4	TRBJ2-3	CAGSKQGIGTDTQYF
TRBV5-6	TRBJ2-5	CASSLGQGQGTQYF
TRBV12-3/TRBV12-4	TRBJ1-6	CASTRQGTDSPLHF
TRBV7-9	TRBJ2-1	CASILVRGRYNEQFF
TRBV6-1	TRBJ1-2	CASSDGGNYGYTF
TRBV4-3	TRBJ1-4	CASSHSEEGREKLFF
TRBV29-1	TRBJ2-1	CSVEGIPSYNEQFF
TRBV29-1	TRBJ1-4	CSVEDNIDEKLFF
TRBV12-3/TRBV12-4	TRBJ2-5	CASSFTDEQYF
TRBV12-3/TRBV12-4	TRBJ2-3	CASRGGGSTDTQYF
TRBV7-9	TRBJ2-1	CAASRGEGFNEQFF
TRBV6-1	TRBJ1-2	CASRGTGGTGYTF
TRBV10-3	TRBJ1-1	CAIRQGAATEAFF
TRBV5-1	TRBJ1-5	CASSATGGSQPQHF
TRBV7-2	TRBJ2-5	CASSLVAVVQETQYF
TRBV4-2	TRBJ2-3	CASSPRTSGGVAATDTQYF
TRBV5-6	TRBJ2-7	CASSAGTPTYEQYF
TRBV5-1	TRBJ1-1	CASSLTEAFF
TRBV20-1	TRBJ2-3	CSARDSAPLADTQYF
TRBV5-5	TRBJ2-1	CASSFAESPFF
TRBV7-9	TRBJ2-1	CASSTIAGLSYNEQFF
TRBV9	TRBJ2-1	CASSVDRVSYNEQFF
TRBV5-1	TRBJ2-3	CASSPTGGLRADTQYF
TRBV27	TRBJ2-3	CASSLPTGGRTDTQYF
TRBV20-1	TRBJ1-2	CSAIRGRTDYGYTF
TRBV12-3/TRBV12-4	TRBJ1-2	CASSLLMTGSRGYTF
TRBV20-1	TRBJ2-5	CSANKQGLETQYF
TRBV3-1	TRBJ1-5	CASSRDSSDDQPQHF
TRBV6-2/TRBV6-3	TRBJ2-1	CASSRYDSPNNEQFF
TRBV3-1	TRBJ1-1	CASSHRGEAFF